The 18 T cell receptor beta chains below come from one sample, sequenced in a study of shared clonotypes between healthy human individuals. Clones were sequenced by immunoSEQ multiplex PCR, and TCRdb holds only the in-frame ones, with some missing. The sample contains a few hundred thousand clones, around 78% of which appear only once. The sample comprised PBMCs. The receptors originated from a woman between 35 and 50 years old in good health. Some clones in this sample may be carry-over from other donors' samples.

This clone was found a few times. This chain connects TRBV6-1 to TRBJ2-7; D is unresolved. V gave up 3 bases and J gave up 2 bases, with 8 bases separating them. Germline-derived CDR1 and CDR2 are MNHNS and SASEGT. This CDR3 region has 13 residues. The CDR3 region has the DNA TGTGCCAGCAGTGATCTGGGAACCTACGAGCAGTACTTC. The encoded protein is CASSDLGTYEQYF.

V usage is TRBV7-2 and J usage is TRBJ2-2, with D perhaps TRBD1 or TRBD2 (6 bases each). The germline V gene encodes CDR1 SGHTA and CDR2 FQGNSA. Trimming left V 4 bases short and J 7 bases short, with 19 bases between. The length of the CDR3 is 16 residues. Written as DNA, the CDR3 is TGTGCCAGCAGCTACAGGGCAGGAGGGCCGGTCGGGGAGCTGTTTTTT. Its protein product is CASSYRAGGPVGELFF.

This rearrangement joins TRBV4-2 to TRBJ2-3, with D tentatively TRBD1 (5 bases). The germline CDR1 and CDR2 sequences are LGHNA and YNFKEQ. V was clipped by 1 base and J by 8 bases, with 10 bases between them. The CDR3 runs 13 residues. The CDR3 spells CASSQGRQGTQYF. The CDR3 coding sequence is TGTGCCAGCAGCCAAGGTCGCCAGGGTACGCAGTATTTT.

V gene TRBV28 combines with J gene TRBJ2-7; D might be TRBD2 (6 bases). The length of the CDR3 is 13 residues. V was clipped by 8 bases and J by 7 bases, with 18 bases between them. The germline gives CDR1 MDHEN, CDR2 SYDVKM. The CDR3 sequence is CASLGRNTGEQYF. The CDR3 coding sequence is TGTGCCAGCTTGGGGAGGAACACAGGAGAGCAGTACTTC.

This clone has only a few counts. The rearrangement uses TRBV10-3 and TRBJ1-1; the D is unclear. The CDR3 has 13 amino acids. Germline CDR1 is ENHRY and CDR2 is SYGVKD. V was cut by 0 bases and J by 10 bases, with 12 bases left in between. In DNA form, the CDR3 reads TGTGCCATCAGTGAGTCGGTTAGGTCGCTAGCTTTCTTT. The encoded protein is CAISESVRSLAFF.

The chain links TRBV19 to TRBJ1-5; TRBD1 is a possible D gene (6 bases). CDR1 LNHDA and CDR2 SQIVND come from the germline V gene (reference sequence). Trimming left V 5 bases short and J 4 bases short, with 12 bases between. The CDR3 length is 14 residues. The CDR3 sequence: CASSLGAGNQPQHF. For the CDR3, the DNA is TGTGCCAGTAGTTTGGGGGCCGGGAATCAGCCCCAGCATTTT. Full variable domain (remainder filled in from reference TRBV19 and TRBJ1-5): DGGITQSPKYLFRKEGQNVTLSCEQNLNHDAMYWYRQDPGQGLRLIYYSQIVNDFQKGDIAEGYSVSREKKESFPLTVTSAQKNPTAFYLCASSLGAGNQPQHFGDGTRLSIL.

This clone was detected ten times or more. The chain couples TRBV4-3 to TRBJ1-2; D is unclear. Trimming left V 6 bases short and J 4 bases short, with 15 bases between. There are 14 residues in the CDR3. Germline V gene sequence: CDR1 LGHNA, CDR2 YSLEER. This CDR3 reads CASSQIRTGYGYTF. The CDR3 DNA follows: TGCGCCAGCAGTCAAATAAGGACCGGCTATGGCTACACCTTC.

This clone appeared a single time. Written as DNA, the CDR3 is TGTGCCAGCAGGATTGGACTAGCGGGAATGGGTGCCGGGGAGCTGTTTTTT. Protein: CASRIGLAGMGAGELFF. This rearrangement joins TRBV27 to TRBJ2-2, with TRBD2 identical over 12 bases. The CDR3 has 17 amino acids. Germline CDR1 and CDR2: MNHEY and SMNVEV (reference sequence). V shed 6 bases, J shed 6 bases, and the junction held 11 bases outside the gene matches.

This clone showed up many times. Other DNA sequences from this sample encode an identical CDR3 as well. The V and J genes are TRBV11-2 and TRBJ1-2; D not resolved. Trimming pared 5 bases from V and 9 bases from J, leaving 10 bases between. This CDR3 contains 11 residues. The germline V gene encodes CDR1 SGHAT and CDR2 FQNNGV. The CDR3 region is CASSPRISYTF. The CDR3 region has the DNA TGTGCCAGCAGCCCCAGGATCAGCTACACCTTC.

This clone occurred many times. This sample includes further DNA sequences coding for the same CDR3. V is TRBV30 and J is TRBJ1-4; no reliable D call. Trimming cost V 1 base and J 8 bases, with 8 bases left between them. Germline V gene sequence: CDR1 GTSNPN, CDR2 SVGIG (reference sequence). This CDR3 is 12 amino acids long. The DNA for the CDR3 is TGTGCCTGGAGTGCCTCTCGGGAAAAACTGTTTTTT. Its protein is CAWSASREKLFF. Filled out from reference TRBV30 and TRBJ1-4, the complete variable domain reads SQTIHQWPATLVQPVGSPLSLECTVEGTSNPNLYWYRQAAGRGLQLLFYSVGIGQISSEVPQNLSASRPQDRQFILSSKKLLLSDSGFYLCAWSASREKLFFGSGTQLSVL.

This chain joins TRBV7-6 and TRBJ2-2; D perhaps matches TRBD2 (7 bases). Trimming took 6 bases from V and 3 from J, leaving 14 bases between them. CDR1 and CDR2 from the germline V gene are SGHVS and FNYEAQ. The CDR3 runs to 15 residues. The CDR3 nucleotides read TGTGCCAGCAGTCTAGGGGGGGTCGACACCGGGGAGCTGTTTTTT. This sequence encodes CASSLGGVDTGELFF.

The chain carries TRBV7-9 and TRBJ2-7, with 7 bases identical to TRBD2. The CDR3 totals 14 residues. In germline, CDR1 is SEHNR, CDR2 FQNEAQ (reference sequence). Trimming at V came to 1 base and at J to 4 bases, leaving 4 bases not matched to a gene. The chain's CDR3 is CASSLGGRVYEQYF. In nucleotides, the CDR3 is TGTGCCAGCAGCTTAGGAGGGAGGGTTTACGAGCAGTACTTC. The full variable domain, rest sourced from reference TRBV7-9 and TRBJ2-7, is DTGVSQNPRHKITKRGQNVTFRCDPISEHNRLYWYRQTLGQGPEFLTYFQNEAQLEKSRLLSDRFSAERPKGSFSTLEIQRTEQGDSAMYLCASSLGGRVYEQYFGPGTRLTVT.

This chain uses TRBV7-9 with TRBJ2-5, with D maybe TRBD1 (6 bases). The CDR3 length is 15 residues. From germline, CDR1 is SEHNR and CDR2 FQNEAQ (reference sequence). Trimming pared 5 bases from V and 5 bases from J, leaving 18 bases between. CDR3 protein: CASSPLGLTGETQYF. CDR3 bases: TGTGCCAGCAGCCCTCTCGGTTTAACAGGGGAGACCCAGTACTTC.

The V gene is TRBV28, the J gene TRBJ1-2; tentatively, D is TRBD1 (5 bases). With 4 bases removed from V and 4 bases from J, the gap between germline ends came to 10 bases. Germline CDR1 MDHEN, CDR2 SYDVKM. The CDR3 runs to 13 residues. CDR3 DNA: TGTGCCAGCAGTTGGGGCGGACTCTATGGCTACACCTTC. Its protein is CASSWGGLYGYTF.

CDR3 bases: TGCGCCAGCAGCCAACTGCGACTAGCGGACAATGAGCAGTTCTTC. Encoded protein: CASSQLRLADNEQFF. This chain uses TRBV4-1 with TRBJ2-1; TRBD2 matches at 9 bases. Germline V gene sequence: CDR1 MGHRA, CDR2 YSYEKL. There are 15 residues in the CDR3. V lost 2 bases to trimming and J lost 5 bases; unmatched junction nucleotides: 4.

This chain joins TRBV14 and TRBJ2-2; the D gene is possibly TRBD1 (6 bases). Germline V gives CDR1 SGHDN, CDR2 FVKESK. V was cut by 2 bases and J by 5 bases, with 9 bases left in between. The CDR3 sequence is 14 residues long. The CDR3 nucleotides read TGTGCCAGCAGCCAACTAGGGGGAACCGGGGAGCTGTTTTTT. Its translation: CASSQLGGTGELFF. Using reference TRBV14 and TRBJ2-2 for the parts outside the CDR3, the full variable domain is EAGVTQFPSHSVIEKGQTVTLRCDPISGHDNLYWYRRVMGKEIKFLLHFVKESKQDESGMPNNRFLAERTGGTYSTLKVQPAELEDSGVYFCASSQLGGTGELFFGEGSRLTVL.

The V and J genes are TRBV19 and TRBJ2-1, with D perhaps assigned TRBD1 or TRBD2 (6 bases each). The CDR3 consists of 14 residues. Germline CDR1 LNHDA, CDR2 SQIVND (reference sequence). Deletions cut 5 bases from V and 5 bases from J, with 13 bases between. CDR3 in DNA: TGTGCCAGTAGTCCCGGGGGCTCGCACAATGAGCAGTTCTTC. Translation: CASSPGGSHNEQFF. The entire variable domain, with the rest obtained from reference TRBV19 and TRBJ2-1, is as follows: DGGITQSPKYLFRKEGQNVTLSCEQNLNHDAMYWYRQDPGQGLRLIYYSQIVNDFQKGDIAEGYSVSREKKESFPLTVTSAQKNPTAFYLCASSPGGSHNEQFFGPGTRLTVL.

The J gene is TRBJ1-4, the V gene TRBV6-6; no definite D call. The CDR3 consists of 15 residues. Between the trimmed V and J ends, which lost 0 bases and 7 bases, there was a span of 12 bases. Germline values: CDR1 MNHNY, CDR2 SVGAGI (reference sequence). CDR3: CASSYSWQDLEKLFF. For the CDR3, the DNA is TGTGCCAGCAGTTACTCTTGGCAGGACCTTGAAAAACTGTTTTTT.